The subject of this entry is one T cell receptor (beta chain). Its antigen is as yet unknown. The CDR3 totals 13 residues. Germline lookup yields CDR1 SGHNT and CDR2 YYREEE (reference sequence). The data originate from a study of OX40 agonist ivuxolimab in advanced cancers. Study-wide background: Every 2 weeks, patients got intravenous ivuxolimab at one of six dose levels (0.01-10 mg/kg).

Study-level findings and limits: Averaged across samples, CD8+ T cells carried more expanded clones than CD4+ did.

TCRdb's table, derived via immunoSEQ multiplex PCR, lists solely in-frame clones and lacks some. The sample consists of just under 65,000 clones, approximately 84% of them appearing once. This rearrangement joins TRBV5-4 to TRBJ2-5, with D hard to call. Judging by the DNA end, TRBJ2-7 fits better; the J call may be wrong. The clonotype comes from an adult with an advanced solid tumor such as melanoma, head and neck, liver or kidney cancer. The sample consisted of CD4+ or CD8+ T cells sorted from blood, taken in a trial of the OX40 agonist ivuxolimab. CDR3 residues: CASTPETGYEQYF. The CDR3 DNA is TGTGCCAGCACCCCGGAAACTGGCTACGAGCAGTACTTC.